Shown below are 12 T cell receptor beta chains from a single sample sequenced in a study of T-cell reconstitution after alpha-beta-depleted transplantation in children (dated by TCRdb to 2016 to 2017). The treatment or condition label of this sample denotes: allogeneic hematopoietic cell transplantation with graft depleted of TCRalphabeta T cells and CD19 B cells. The library came from PCR. Reads for this sample came from an Illumina HiSeq 2500. TCR libraries were prepared with molecular barcoding, using unique molecular identifiers to normalize TCRbeta repertoire quantification. Using fastp at Q25 and MiXCR, TCRdb reprocessed the public reads and kept productive beta chains. Each CDR3 protein appears once, grouped with its most common genes and DNA. The sample profile shows fewer than 700,000 distinct CDR3 sequences; under 15% of them were found once. Around 2.2% of the sample rests with the top ten.

Sequenced material: PBMCs, mostly from graft donor cells, taken 360 days after TCRalphabeta/CD19-depleted stem cell transplant. These receptors were obtained from a male patient younger than 18 who had a stem cell transplant for acute myeloid leukemia, so the T cells may come from the graft donor.

This clonotype was picked up many times. Compared with germline, one end of the junction differs, possibly owing to a read error. This chain connects TRBV5-1 to TRBJ2-7; the D gene is possibly TRBD1 (5 bases). This CDR3 is built from 15 residues. Germline V gives CDR1 SGHRS, CDR2 YFSETQ. The CDR3 DNA sequence: TGTGCCAGCAGCTTGGGGCTATCGAGCTCCTACGAGCAGTACTTC. This gives the protein CASSLGLSSSYEQYF.

Many counts were recorded for this clonotype. J is TRBJ2-1 and V is TRBV25-1; no firm D call. V gave up 3 bases and J gave up 8 bases, with 8 bases separating them. Germline V gene data show CDR1 as MGHDK and CDR2 as SYGVNS. The CDR3 extends over 12 amino acids. The CDR3 loop is CASSEVAHEQFF. The DNA for the CDR3 is TGTGCCAGCAGTGAGGTAGCCCATGAGCAGTTCTTC. Variable domain in full (rest from reference TRBV25-1 and TRBJ2-1): EADIYQTPRYLVIGTGKKITLECSQTMGHDKMYWYQQDPGMELHLIHYSYGVNSTEKGDLSSESTVSRIRTEHFPLTLESARPSHTSQYLCASSEVAHEQFFGPGTRLTVL.

This clonotype appeared many times. The rearrangement links TRBV29-1 to TRBJ2-1; the D call may be TRBD1 or TRBD2 (5 bases each). CDR1 and CDR2 (germline): SQVTM, ANQGSEA. CDR3 length: 16 amino acids. Trimming cost V 3 bases and J 0 bases, with 15 bases left between them. The CDR3 nucleotides read TGCAGCGTTGACCTCCAGGGAGCCCACTCCTACAATGAGCAGTTCTTC. It is translated as CSVDLQGAHSYNEQFF.

V is TRBV7-9 and J is TRBJ2-7; possibly TRBD1 for D (5 bases). The CDR3 has 14 residues. The ends were cut back, 5 bases at V and 1 base at J, with 12 bases in the middle. Germline-derived CDR1 and CDR2 are SEHNR and FQNEAQ (reference sequence). This CDR3 is CASSPQTVSYEQYF. In nucleotides, the CDR3 is TGTGCCAGCAGCCCTCAGACAGTATCCTACGAGCAGTACTTC.

This clonotype was observed many times. CDR3 nucleotides: TGCGCCAGTCTTAAAGACGGGACATCGGGCACCGGGGAGCTGTTTTTT. It yields the protein CASLKDGTSGTGELFF. The V gene is TRBV5-1, the J gene TRBJ2-2; maybe TRBD1 (6 bases). Per germline, CDR1 SGHRS and CDR2 YFSETQ. The CDR3 loop spans 16 amino acids. Trimming cost V 8 bases and J 4 bases, with 21 bases left between them.

This clonotype showed up just a few times. The V gene is TRBV12-3 or TRBV12-4, the J gene TRBJ2-5; D unresolved. V was cut by 3 bases and J by 0 bases, with 8 bases left in between. There are 14 residues in the CDR3. The CDR3 sequence: CASSFVENQETQYF. CDR3 coding DNA: TGTGCCAGCAGTTTTGTGGAAAACCAAGAGACCCAGTACTTC.

This rearrangement joins TRBV20-1 to TRBJ2-3; 8 bases line up with TRBD2. V gave up 4 bases and J gave up 2 bases; unmatched junction bases: 8. The V gene's germline CDR1 is DFQATT and CDR2 SNEGSKA (reference sequence). The CDR3 is 15 amino acids. CDR3 coding DNA: TGCAGTGCTATTGGTCTACTAGCGGCCACAGATACGCAGTATTTT. This gives the protein CSAIGLLAATDTQYF.

The J gene is TRBJ1-3, the V gene TRBV2; possible D gene TRBD1, 5 bases. Trimming removed 4 bases at V and 0 bases at J, with 13 bases between. CDR1 is SNHLY and CDR2 is FYNNEI in the germline V gene. CDR3 length equals 16 residues. CDR3 nucleotide sequence: TGTGCCAGCAGTGGGGACTACCGAAGCTCTGGAAACACCATATATTTT. Translation gives CASSGDYRSSGNTIYF.

This clonotype was recorded many times. The chain employs TRBV6-1 and TRBJ2-5; no firm D call. V lost 7 bases, J lost 4 bases, and 13 bases lay in between. CDR1 MNHNS and CDR2 SASEGT come from the germline V gene. The CDR3 spans 13 residues. The CDR3 nucleotides are TGTGCCAGCACAACGATGGCGCGAGAGACCCAGTACTTC. Residues: CASTTMARETQYF.

J is TRBJ2-3 and V is TRBV7-2, with D perhaps assigned TRBD1 or TRBD2 (7 bases each). The CDR3 covers 15 residues. Germline V gene lookup returns CDR1 SGHTA and CDR2 FQGNSA. Trimming removed 7 bases from V and 2 bases from J, with 16 bases in between. CDR3 bases: TGTGCCAGCACCTCAGGGGAGGGGGCCACAGATACGCAGTATTTT. Its protein is CASTSGEGATDTQYF.

This chain joins TRBV29-1 and TRBJ1-1; D perhaps matches TRBD1 (5 bases). Germline values: CDR1 SQVTM, CDR2 ANQGSEA. The V gene lost 6 bases and the J gene lost 11 bases, with 16 bases spanning the gap. CDR3 length: 11 residues. This CDR3 is CSVPGKIYAFF. The CDR3 DNA is TGCAGCGTGCCAGGGAAGATCTATGCTTTCTTT.

The chain is built from TRBV24-1 and TRBJ2-1, with D possibly TRBD2 on 6 matching bases. Trimming removed 5 bases from V and 0 bases from J, with 13 bases in between. Germline CDR1 KGHDR, CDR2 SFDVKD. The length of the CDR3 is 16 residues. The CDR3 bases are TGTGCCACCAGTGGGGGAGGACGGGTCTCCTACAATGAGCAGTTCTTC. The encoded protein is CATSGGGRVSYNEQFF.